This TCR beta chain was sequenced for a study of vaccination and CD4 T cells after COVID-19. Whole-study findings and limits: Convalescent patients saw a median around 83% of their reactive clones show up only after vaccination.

Trimming shortened V by 2 bases and J by 3 bases, and 8 bases separated the two germline ends. Germline CDR1 reads MDHEN; CDR2 reads SYDVKM. This CDR3 spans 14 amino acids. As for this clonotype: Antigen unknown.

The treatment denotes: approximately nine-day PBMC culture with coronavirus spike peptide pools or control peptides (ViraFEST assay). The culture of a few million PBMCs per well included 9.5 to 10 IU/ml IL-2 and approximately 10 ug/ml peptide pools. Once cultured roughly 10 days, CD4+ T cells underwent isolation by negative selection. Sequenced with the Oncomine TCR Beta short-read assay was DNA taken from cultured CD4+ T cells. TCRdb re-called the PCR reads through MiXCR, storing one row per CDR3 protein. The sample consists of 15,000 to 20,000 distinct CDR3 sequences, approximately 60% of them appearing once.

The receptor was isolated from a human donor who had recovered from COVID-19. Sequencing was performed on CD4+ T cells from blood, cultured in vitro. The chain is built from TRBV28 and TRBJ1-5; no clear D. CDR3 sequence reads: CASSLKGSNQPQHF. DNA of the CDR3: TGTGCCAGCAGTTTAAAGGGATCCAATCAGCCCCAGCATTTT. Full variable domain (remainder filled in from reference TRBV28 and TRBJ1-5): DVKVTQSSRYLVKRTGEKVFLECVQDMDHENMFWYRQDPGLGLRLIYFSYDVKMKEKGDIPEGYSVSREKKERFSLILESASTNQTSMYLCASSLKGSNQPQHFGDGTRLSIL.